The 27 T cell receptor beta chains in this list originate from one sample, sequenced in a study of cytomegalovirus exposure and HLA in healthy donors. PCR was performed using 60 Vbeta and 13 Jbeta primers. Sequencing used immunoSEQ multiplex PCR; TCRdb keeps in-frame clones, though not all of them. The data show 120,000 to 150,000 clones, 70% to 75% seen once. The sequencing input was PBMCs. The receptors originated from a human donor in good health.

In its sample, this clone was seen a few times. The chain uses TRBV21-1 and TRBJ2-3; the D call of TRBD2 is as the table states it, not checked on the DNA. TRBV21-1 is a documented pseudogene. The CDR3 covers 15 residues. CDR3 nucleotide sequence: TGTGCCAGCAGTGTTAGCGGGAGCGGTCCAGATACGCAGTATTTT. Encoded protein: CASSVSGSGPDTQYF.

V gene TRBV6-5 combines with J gene TRBJ1-1, with D unclear. The germline CDR1 and CDR2 sequences are MNHEY and SVGAGI. CDR3 length: 15 amino acids. V dropped 6 bases and J dropped 1 base, with 15 bases sitting between them. DNA of the CDR3: TGTGCCAGCAGCCAACATCCGTATGGGAACACTGAAGCTTTCTTT. Its translation is CASSQHPYGNTEAFF.

This chain links TRBV11-2 with TRBJ2-1, with 7 bases identical to TRBD2. V shed 4 bases, J shed 0 bases, and the junction held 6 bases outside the gene matches. Germline assignment: CDR1 SGHAT and CDR2 FQNNGV. The CDR3 consists of 16 residues. The CDR3 sequence: CASSSGGGNSYNEQFF. Here the CDR3 DNA reads TGTGCCAGCAGCTCGGGGGGAGGCAACTCCTACAATGAGCAGTTCTTC.

This chain connects TRBV6-6 to TRBJ2-4; D ambiguous. CDR1 is MNHNY, CDR2 SVGAGI, per germline (reference sequence). V was shortened by 1 base and J by 4 bases, with 5 bases between the two germline ends. The CDR3 runs 13 residues. CDR3 coding DNA: TGTGCCAGCAGTTACTGGCCTAAAAACATTCAGTACTTC. It is translated as CASSYWPKNIQYF.

This clone was observed a handful of times. The CDR3: CASSYVGQQEKLFF. CDR3 nucleotides: TGTGCCAGCAGTTACGTTGGCCAACAGGAAAAACTGTTTTTT. The chain recombines TRBV6-6 with TRBJ1-4; D is uncertain. CDR1 and CDR2 from the germline V gene are MNHNY and SVGAGI (reference sequence). The CDR3 covers 14 residues. V was shortened by 2 bases and J by 8 bases, with 12 bases between the two germline ends.

V usage is TRBV4-1 and J usage is TRBJ1-5; 11 positions match TRBD1. This CDR3 has 14 residues. V lost 1 base, J lost 9 bases, and 2 bases stayed unmatched. In germline, CDR1 is MGHRA, CDR2 YSYEKL. CDR3 nucleotides: TGCGCCAGCAGCCAAGGTGGGACAGGGGGGCCCCAGCATTTT. This gives the protein CASSQGGTGGPQHF.

This sequence joins TRBV2 and TRBJ2-1; 13 bases match TRBD2. Germline V gives CDR1 SNHLY, CDR2 FYNNEI. The length of the CDR3 is 15 residues. The V gene end was trimmed by 3 bases and the J gene end by 9 bases; junction bases not matched to a gene: 5. CDR3: CASSDGTSGMGEQFF. The CDR3 region has the DNA TGTGCCAGCAGTGACGGGACTAGCGGGATGGGTGAGCAGTTCTTC.

This clone is a singleton in its sample. V and J are TRBV30 and TRBJ2-7; 8 bases align to TRBD1. Per germline, CDR1 GTSNPN and CDR2 SVGIG (reference sequence). This CDR3 contains 13 residues. Trimming cost V 2 bases and J 4 bases; bases outside gene matches: 4. DNA of the CDR3: TGTGCCTGGAGTAAAACAGGGGGTTACGAGCAGTACTTC. It encodes CAWSKTGGYEQYF.

This chain connects TRBV4-1 to TRBJ2-5; a weak D match, TRBD1 (5 bases). Germline V lookup: CDR1 MGHRA, CDR2 YSYEKL. The CDR3 consists of 16 residues. V lost 0 bases, J lost 5 bases, and 16 bases lay in between. The CDR3 nucleotides read TGCGCCAGCAGCCAAGATAGGAGCAGGGTGGATGAGACCCAGTACTTC. Translated: CASSQDRSRVDETQYF.

The table lists this clone with a few counts. The chain recombines TRBV9 with TRBJ2-5; TRBD1 might be the D (7 bases). Per germline, CDR1 SGDLS and CDR2 YYNGEE. The CDR3 extends over 15 amino acids. V lost 3 bases, J lost 1 base, and 13 bases lay in between. DNA of the CDR3: TGTGCCAGCAGCGCCAGGGGGGACAGCCAAGAGACCCAGTACTTC. Protein product: CASSARGDSQETQYF.

This chain uses TRBV6-1 with TRBJ2-1; D is possibly TRBD2 (5 bases). V was pared by 7 bases and J by 9 bases, with 19 bases between. Germline V lookup: CDR1 MNHNS, CDR2 SASEGT. There are 14 residues in the CDR3. CDR3 coding DNA: TGTGCCAGCACGGATGGAGGATGGGTCGGTGAGCAGTTCTTC. It codes for CASTDGGWVGEQFF.

The chain is built from TRBV7-6 and TRBJ2-1; TRBD2 aligns across 15 bases. V lost 1 base and J lost 8; bases outside the gene matches: 3. Germline V gene lookup returns CDR1 SGHVS and CDR2 FNYEAQ. The CDR3 is 16 amino acids. The CDR3 spells CASSLGGLAGGYEQFF. The CDR3 DNA sequence: TGTGCCAGCAGCTTAGGAGGACTAGCGGGAGGGTATGAGCAGTTCTTC.

The chain employs TRBV7-9 and TRBJ2-1, with D perhaps matching TRBD2 (6 bases). Germline lookup yields CDR1 SEHNR and CDR2 FQNEAQ (reference sequence). The CDR3 contains 15 residues. Trimming shortened V by 5 bases and J by 4 bases, and 15 bases separated the two germline ends. The CDR3 protein is CASSPGRGAYNEQFF. The CDR3 DNA follows: TGTGCCAGCAGCCCAGGGCGGGGCGCGTACAATGAGCAGTTCTTC.

This clone has a handful of counts. The J gene is TRBJ1-1, the V gene TRBV4-1; 7 bases align to TRBD1. The CDR3 runs to 16 residues. After removal of 1 base from V and 7 bases from J, the junction contained 12 bases not matched to a gene. The V gene's germline CDR1 is MGHRA and CDR2 YSYEKL. DNA of the CDR3: TGCGCCAGCAGCCAAGGGTCAGGGGGAGGCGGCATTGAAGCTTTCTTT. Its translation: CASSQGSGGGGIEAFF.

This chain uses TRBV27 with TRBJ2-7; D is perhaps TRBD1 (5 bases). Per germline, CDR1 MNHEY and CDR2 SMNVEV (reference sequence). Trimming pared 4 bases from V and 3 bases from J, leaving 16 bases between. The CDR3 extends over 15 amino acids. The DNA for the CDR3 is TGTGCCAGCAGTTCCCCCCCCCAGGGTATCTACGAGCAGTACTTC. It translates to CASSSPPQGIYEQYF.

CDR3 coding DNA: TGTGCCACCAGCAGAGAAAGGCCGGGACTAGTAGAGACCCAGTACTTC. Amino acids: CATSRERPGLVETQYF. V usage is TRBV15 and J usage is TRBJ2-5; 8 bases align to TRBD2. V shed 0 bases, J shed 4 bases, and the junction held 7 bases outside the gene matches. The germline gives CDR1 LNHNV, CDR2 YYDKDF (reference sequence). The CDR3 extends over 16 amino acids.

The rearrangement joins TRBV28 to TRBJ2-7, with a tentative D call TRBD1 (6 bases). V was pared by 7 bases and J by 2 bases, with 18 bases between. The CDR3 extends over 15 amino acids. Germline assignment: CDR1 MDHEN and CDR2 SYDVKM. Here the CDR3 reads CASTDWTAKAYEQYF. CDR3 in DNA: TGTGCCAGCACTGATTGGACAGCTAAAGCCTACGAGCAGTACTTC.

J is TRBJ1-5 and V is TRBV7-8, with D possibly TRBD1 on 5 matching bases. The V end lost 5 bases, the J end lost 6 bases, and 20 bases lay between the germline ends. CDR3 length: 16 amino acids. Germline CDR1 reads SGHVS; CDR2 reads FQNEAQ. CDR3 protein: CASSPEQDGGGQPQHF. The DNA of the CDR3 is TGTGCCAGCAGCCCTGAACAGGACGGGGGAGGTCAGCCCCAGCATTTT.

J is TRBJ2-7 and V is TRBV5-4; no clear D. The V gene lost 0 bases and the J gene lost 0 bases, with 7 bases spanning the gap. The CDR3 runs to 14 residues. Germline-derived CDR1 and CDR2 are SGHNT and YYREEE (reference sequence). The CDR3 sequence is CASSLGRSSYEQYF. For the CDR3, the DNA is TGTGCCAGCAGCTTGGGACGGAGCTCCTACGAGCAGTACTTC.

This chain joins TRBV10-3 and TRBJ1-2; perhaps TRBD1 as D (5 bases). Germline lookup yields CDR1 ENHRY and CDR2 SYGVKD. This CDR3 contains 12 residues. V lost 5 bases to trimming and J lost 7 bases, with 11 bases between them. CDR3 residues: CAISFQGTGYTF. In DNA form, the CDR3 reads TGTGCCATCAGTTTTCAGGGTACTGGCTACACCTTC.

The CDR3 loop reads CATSRDYRTGNEQYF. CDR3 nucleotides: TGTGCCACCAGCAGAGATTACAGAACAGGGAACGAGCAGTACTTC. The V gene is TRBV15, the J gene TRBJ2-7, with D maybe TRBD1 (6 bases). In germline, CDR1 is LNHNV, CDR2 YYDKDF (reference sequence). Deletions cut 0 bases from V and 5 bases from J, with 14 bases between. CDR3 length equals 15 residues.

This clone was seen just once. The chain has TRBV7-6 and TRBJ2-1, with a possible D match to TRBD1 (5 bases). Trimming removed 0 bases from V and 9 bases from J, with 9 bases in between. This CDR3 is built from 13 residues. CDR1 is SGHVS and CDR2 is FNYEAQ in the germline V gene. The DNA for the CDR3 is TGTGCCAGCAGCTTAGCAGGGGATCGTGAGCAGTTCTTC. Translating gives CASSLAGDREQFF. The variable domain in full, with the rest retrieved from reference TRBV7-6 and TRBJ2-1, is GAGVSQSPRYKVTKRGQDVALRCDPISGHVSLYWYRQALGQGPEFLTYFNYEAQQDKSGLPNDRFSAERPEGSISTLTIQRTEQRDSAMYRCASSLAGDREQFFGPGTRLTVL.

The chain employs TRBV28 and TRBJ2-5; no clear D. The CDR3 sequence is 13 residues long. The V and J ends lost 3 bases and 2 bases respectively, with 7 bases between them. Germline CDR1 MDHEN, CDR2 SYDVKM. Here the CDR3 reads CASSLGTQETQYF. CDR3 DNA sequence: TGTGCCAGCAGTTTGGGCACACAAGAGACCCAGTACTTC.

V and J are TRBV11-2 and TRBJ2-1, with no clear D. The CDR3 totals 13 residues. Trimming pared 0 bases from V and 9 bases from J, leaving 9 bases between. Germline V gene data show CDR1 as SGHAT and CDR2 as FQNNGV. The CDR3 reads CASSLDREREQFF. The CDR3 DNA is TGTGCCAGCAGCTTAGATCGTGAGCGTGAGCAGTTCTTC.

CDR3 sequence: CASSVELAGGDTQYF. CDR3 bases: TGTGCCAGCAGCGTAGAACTAGCGGGAGGGGATACGCAGTATTTT. The chain combines TRBV9 with TRBJ2-3; 13 nucleotides line up with TRBD2. Per the germline V gene, CDR1 is SGDLS and CDR2 is YYNGEE. V lost 0 bases, J lost 6 bases, and 1 base stayed unmatched. The CDR3 runs to 15 residues.

V is TRBV30 and J is TRBJ1-2; D is perhaps TRBD1 (6 bases). The CDR3 length is 13 residues. Trimming pared 2 bases from V and 4 bases from J, leaving 11 bases between. The V gene's germline CDR1 is GTSNPN and CDR2 SVGIG (reference sequence). The CDR3 protein is CAWSPGHSYGYTF. Written as DNA, the CDR3 is TGTGCCTGGAGTCCGGGACATAGCTATGGCTACACCTTC.

The chain is built from TRBV11-1 and TRBJ2-3; 7 nucleotides align to TRBD1. The germline V gene has CDR1 SGHAT and CDR2 FQDESV (reference sequence). J gave up 3 bases and V 0 bases, and 9 bases lay outside the gene matches. The CDR3 is 17 amino acids. The CDR3 DNA is TGTGCCAGCAGCTTAGCCCCACAGGGGATGATTACAGATACGCAGTATTTT. This translates into CASSLAPQGMITDTQYF. Full variable domain (missing parts from reference TRBV11-1 and TRBJ2-3): EAEVAQSPRYKITEKSQAVAFWCDPISGHATLYWYRQILGQGPELLVQFQDESVVDDSQLPKDRFSAERLKGVDSTLKIQPAELGDSAMYLCASSLAPQGMITDTQYFGPGTRLTVL.